This T cell receptor beta chain appears in the sequencing data of a study of cytomegalovirus exposure and HLA in healthy donors. At sampling all donors were nominally healthy, likely with unrecorded immune exposures. Study outcomes and limitations: Among donors in an Asian-associated ancestry cluster, a later analysis reportedly found fewer N-insertions than the roughly 670-donor mean. Researchers counted over 150 TCR beta chains as cytomegalovirus-associated.

60 Vbeta and 13 Jbeta primers were used in PCR. TCRdb's table, derived via immunoSEQ multiplex PCR, lists solely in-frame clones and lacks some. This sample carries more than 150,000 clones, 81% of them seen once, and the ten largest clones take approximately 1.2%. This clone has just one count. Its target is not known. CDR3 length: 10 amino acids. V lost 6 bases, J lost 12 bases, and 12 bases lay in between. The V gene's germline CDR1 is MDHEN and CDR2 SYDVKM. Specimen: PBMCs. The chain recombines TRBV28 with TRBJ2-7; D gene unclear. The clonotype was recovered from a man aged 50 or older in good health and CMV-seropositive. For the CDR3, the DNA is TGTGCCAGCAGCCAGGTGATTCCGTACTTC. Protein sequence: CASSQVIPYF.